This TCR beta chain comes out of a study of early stage breast cancer tumors listed by TCRdb under 2017. Regarding the study in general: Of the 15 to 20 invasive breast tumors, some twelve were found to be estrogen receptor-positive, progesterone receptor-positive and HER2-negative. About 65% of the 12 ER+/PR+/HER2- tumors were invasive ductal carcinomas, while the other four were invasive lobular carcinomas. A read coverage of roughly 10-fold per sample was achieved on average. A total of 2,651,842 templates, representing some 1 million unique clonotypes, were detected across all samples. Overall study results and their limits: Sequencing bulk genomic DNA from unsorted cells could not capture chain pairing or functional markers like CD4, CD8 and FOXP3. Because the cohort was small, analysis by tumor subtype was not possible. Tumors showed roughly 2.3-fold higher T cell density and higher clonality than adjacent normal breast tissue. Enriched TCRB sequences shared across patients were mostly commonly generated sequences, unlikely to play an important role in the tumor microenvironment. Greater similarity was observed between blood and normal breast repertoires than between blood and tumor repertoires, and tumor was distinguished from normal in about 85% of the 16 patients when each tissue was compared with blood.

About 19-50 mg of tumor tissue was diced and typically yielded more than 2.5 ug of DNA. The study profiled bulk TCR beta-chain repertoires in matched peripheral blood, tumor and adjacent normal breast tissue taken from fewer than 20 patients with early-stage breast cancer. After resection, tumor tissue identified by eye was cut out and put into prechilled RNAlater. Using a TissueLyser II, roughly 17-50 mg of tumor tissue was diced and homogenized in RLTplus buffer with beta-mercaptoethanol and antifoaming agent. The Qiagen AllPrep DNA/RNA Mini kit was used for genomic DNA extraction. The cysteine opens and the phenylalanine closes a CDR3 of 18 amino acids. Kept here is only the CDR3 DNA, which spans 54 bases and is read in frame from base 1. Looking up the germline V gene yields CDR1 LGHNA and CDR2 YNFKEQ. Germline trimming amounts to 0 bases on V and 6 bases on J, with 13 as the count of junction bases outside the gene matches.

Notes on this clone: No antigen is known for it. It has no much larger one-base neighbor in the sample; base qualities were not kept.

Two independent genomic DNA replicates were amplified for each sample, with around 0.5 ug used for blood and about 1.5 ug for tumor or normal breast. TCRB sequencing of genomic DNA was carried out with the ImmunoSeq Intro kit according to the manufacturer's instructions. Multiplex PCR was run for around 30 cycles using proprietary primers and spike-in control sequences for absolute quantification. An 87-bp fragment spanning the CDR3 and flanking V and J genes was sequenced with single-end 150-bp reads. Each lane of an Illumina MiSeq using version 3.0 chemistry carried seven multiplexed samples, with two replicates per sample. Turning to the authors' computational methods: The vendor's proprietary pipeline processed the raw data and merged both replicates into a single result for each sample. To define clonotypes, the study grouped productive rearrangements that shared the V-gene family, CDR3 amino acid sequence and J-gene segment. Clonality was calculated as 1 minus the normalized Shannon entropy (Pielou evenness) of TCRB abundances. To estimate T cell density, the total number of templates was divided by the input cell count, which was inferred from how much DNA went in. Recon, run with its default parameters, was used to estimate overall repertoire diversity and clonality. A clonotype counted as tumor-enriched if its abundance in tumor exceeded 0.1% and was at least 32-fold higher than its abundance in normal breast. TCRdb obtained this table from immuneACCESS and retained in-frame rearrangements with V and J assigned. These tables miss some clones; where compared with another copy, unresolved V genes account for less than half of the shortfall, and the remainder is unexplained. D and trimming were read from the DNA, whereas the V and J calls and clone size are those reported in that table. Recorded for this sample are about 5,400 clones; about two thirds of them occurred a single time. The top ten constitute 9% to 9.5% of the sample.

The source material was breast tumor tissue. The sequence is built from TRBV4-2 and TRBJ2-7; the junction holds 11 bases that match TRBD2. The sequence was collected from a person between 55 and 70 years old with breast cancer. The CDR3 reads CASSQDLWLAGGPGEQYF. DNA sequence: TGTGCCAGCAGCCAAGATCTGTGGCTAGCGGGGGGCCCGGGCGAGCAGTACTTC.